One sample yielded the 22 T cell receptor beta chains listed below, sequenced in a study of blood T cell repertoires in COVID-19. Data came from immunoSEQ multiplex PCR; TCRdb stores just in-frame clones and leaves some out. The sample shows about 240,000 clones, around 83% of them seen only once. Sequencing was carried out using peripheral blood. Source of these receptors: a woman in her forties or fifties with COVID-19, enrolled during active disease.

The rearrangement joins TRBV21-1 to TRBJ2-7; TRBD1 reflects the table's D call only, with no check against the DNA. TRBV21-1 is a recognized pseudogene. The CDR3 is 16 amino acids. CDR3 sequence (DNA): TGTGCCAGCAGTTGGACGGGGACAGCGTGGGTCTACGAGCAGTACGTC. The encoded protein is CASSWTGTAWVYEQYV.

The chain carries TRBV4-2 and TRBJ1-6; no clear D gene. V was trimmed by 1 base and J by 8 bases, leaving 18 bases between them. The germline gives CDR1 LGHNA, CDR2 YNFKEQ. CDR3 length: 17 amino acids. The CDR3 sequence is CASSQGLGRDIDSPLHF. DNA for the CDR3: TGTGCCAGCAGCCAAGGCCTCGGGAGGGATATCGATTCACCCCTCCACTTT.

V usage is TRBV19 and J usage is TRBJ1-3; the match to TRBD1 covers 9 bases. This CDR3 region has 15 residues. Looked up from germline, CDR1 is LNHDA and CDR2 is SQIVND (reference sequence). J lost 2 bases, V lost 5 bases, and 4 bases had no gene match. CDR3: CASSGTGGTGNTIYF. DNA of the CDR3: TGTGCCAGTAGTGGAACAGGGGGCACTGGAAACACCATATATTTT.

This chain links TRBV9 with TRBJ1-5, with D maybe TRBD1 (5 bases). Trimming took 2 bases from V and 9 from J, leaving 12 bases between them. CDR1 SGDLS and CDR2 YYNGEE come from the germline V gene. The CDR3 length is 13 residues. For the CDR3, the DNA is TGTGCCAGCAGCGTCAGGGACTTGGGGCCCCAGCATTTT. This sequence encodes CASSVRDLGPQHF. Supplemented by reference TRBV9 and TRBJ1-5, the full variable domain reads DSGVTQTPKHLITATGQRVTLRCSPRSGDLSVYWYQQSLDQGLQFLIQYYNGEERAKGNILERFSAQQFPDLHSELNLSSLELGDSALYFCASSVRDLGPQHFGDGTRLSIL.

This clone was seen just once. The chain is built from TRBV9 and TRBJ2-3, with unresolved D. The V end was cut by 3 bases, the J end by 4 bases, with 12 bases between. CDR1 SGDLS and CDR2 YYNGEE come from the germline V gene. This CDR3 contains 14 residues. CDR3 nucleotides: TGTGCCAGCAGCGACTCCCTGCTTTCAGATACGCAGTATTTT. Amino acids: CASSDSLLSDTQYF.

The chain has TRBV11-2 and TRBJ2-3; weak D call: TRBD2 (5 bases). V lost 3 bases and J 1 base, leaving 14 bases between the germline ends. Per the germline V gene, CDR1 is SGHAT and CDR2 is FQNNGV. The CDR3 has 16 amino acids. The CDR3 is CASSLSVGVRTDTQYF. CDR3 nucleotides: TGTGCCAGCAGCTTGTCTGTCGGGGTACGCACAGATACGCAGTATTTT. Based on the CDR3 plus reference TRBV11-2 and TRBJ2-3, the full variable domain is EAGVAQSPRYKIIEKRQSVAFWCNPISGHATLYWYQQILGQGPKLLIQFQNNGVVDDSQLPKDRFSAERLKGVDSTLKIQPAKLEDSAVYLCASSLSVGVRTDTQYFGPGTRLTVL.

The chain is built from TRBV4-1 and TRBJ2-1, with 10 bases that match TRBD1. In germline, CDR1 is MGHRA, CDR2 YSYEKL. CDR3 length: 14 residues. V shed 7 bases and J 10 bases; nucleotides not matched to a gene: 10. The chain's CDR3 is CASILDRGLGEQFF. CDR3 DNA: TGCGCCAGCATCCTAGACAGGGGGCTCGGCGAGCAGTTCTTC.

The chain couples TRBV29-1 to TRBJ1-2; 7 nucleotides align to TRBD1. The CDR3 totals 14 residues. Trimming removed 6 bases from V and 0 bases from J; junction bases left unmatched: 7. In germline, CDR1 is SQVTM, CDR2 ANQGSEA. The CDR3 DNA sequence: TGCAGCGTGACAGGGTCGGAGACTAACTATGGCTACACCTTC. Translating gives CSVTGSETNYGYTF.

Written as DNA, the CDR3 is TGTGCCAGCAGTTACGCCCCACCCACAGGGTGGAACACAGATACGCAGTATTTT. This sequence encodes CASSYAPPTGWNTDTQYF. V is TRBV6-2 or TRBV6-3 and J is TRBJ2-3, with D possibly TRBD1 on 6 matching bases. Germline V CDR1 and CDR2: MNHEY, SVGEGT. There are 18 residues in the CDR3. V was cut by 2 bases and J by 2 bases, with 20 bases left in between.

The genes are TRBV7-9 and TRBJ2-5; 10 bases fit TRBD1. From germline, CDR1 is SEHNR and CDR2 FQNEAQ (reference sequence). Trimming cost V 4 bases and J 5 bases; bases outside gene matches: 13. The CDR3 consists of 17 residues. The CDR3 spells CASSSAPLTGGAETQYF. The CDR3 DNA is TGTGCCAGCAGCTCCGCCCCTCTGACAGGGGGCGCGGAGACCCAGTACTTC. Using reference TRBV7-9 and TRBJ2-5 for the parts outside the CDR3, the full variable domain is DTGVSQNPRHKITKRGQNVTFRCDPISEHNRLYWYRQTLGQGPEFLTYFQNEAQLEKSRLLSDRFSAERPKGSFSTLEIQRTEQGDSAMYLCASSSAPLTGGAETQYFGPGTRLLVL.

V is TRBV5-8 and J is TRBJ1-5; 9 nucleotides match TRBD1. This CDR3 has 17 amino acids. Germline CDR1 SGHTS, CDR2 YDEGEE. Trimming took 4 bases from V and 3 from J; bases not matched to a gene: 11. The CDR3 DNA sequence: TGTGCCAGCAGCGGGGGACAGGGAAAGCCTATCAATCAGCCCCAGCATTTT. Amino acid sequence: CASSGGQGKPINQPQHF.

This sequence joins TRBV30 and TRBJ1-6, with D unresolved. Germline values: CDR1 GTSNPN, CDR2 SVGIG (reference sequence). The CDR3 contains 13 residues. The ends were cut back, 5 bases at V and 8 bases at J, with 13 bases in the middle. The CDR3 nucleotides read TGTGCCTGGGGACTTCGGTCGGATTCACCCCTCCACTTT. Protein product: CAWGLRSDSPLHF.

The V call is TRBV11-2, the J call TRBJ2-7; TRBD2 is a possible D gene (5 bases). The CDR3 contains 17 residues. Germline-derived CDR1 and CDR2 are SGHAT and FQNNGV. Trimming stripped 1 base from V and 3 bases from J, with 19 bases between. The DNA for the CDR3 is TGTGCCAGCAGCTTAGGGCCCACTAGTGGCTCTGACTACGAGCAGTACGTC. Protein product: CASSLGPTSGSDYEQYV.

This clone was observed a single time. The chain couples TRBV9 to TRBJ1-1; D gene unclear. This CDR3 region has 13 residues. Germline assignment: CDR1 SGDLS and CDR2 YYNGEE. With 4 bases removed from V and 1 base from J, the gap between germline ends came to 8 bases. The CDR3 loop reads CASSPHGNTEAFF. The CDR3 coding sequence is TGTGCCAGCAGCCCACATGGGAACACTGAAGCTTTCTTT.

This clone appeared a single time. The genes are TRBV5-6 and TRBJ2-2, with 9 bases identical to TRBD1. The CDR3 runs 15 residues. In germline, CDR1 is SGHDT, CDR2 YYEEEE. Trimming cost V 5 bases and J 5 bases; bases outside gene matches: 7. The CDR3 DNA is TGTGCCAGCAGAAGTGGACAGGGGAGTACCGGGGAGCTGTTTTTT. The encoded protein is CASRSGQGSTGELFF.

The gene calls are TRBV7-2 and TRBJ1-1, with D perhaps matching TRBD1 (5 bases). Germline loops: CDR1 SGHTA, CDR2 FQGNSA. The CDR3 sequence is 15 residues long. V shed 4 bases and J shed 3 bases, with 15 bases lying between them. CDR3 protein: CASSYMTAAHTEAFF. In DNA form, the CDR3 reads TGTGCCAGCAGCTACATGACAGCAGCCCACACTGAAGCTTTCTTT.

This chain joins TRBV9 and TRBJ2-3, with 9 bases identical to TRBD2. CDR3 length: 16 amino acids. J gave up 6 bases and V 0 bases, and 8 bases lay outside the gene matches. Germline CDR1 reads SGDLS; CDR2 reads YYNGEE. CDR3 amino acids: CASSVAAGGLTDTQYF. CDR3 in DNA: TGTGCCAGCAGCGTAGCGGCGGGGGGGCTCACGGATACGCAGTATTTT.

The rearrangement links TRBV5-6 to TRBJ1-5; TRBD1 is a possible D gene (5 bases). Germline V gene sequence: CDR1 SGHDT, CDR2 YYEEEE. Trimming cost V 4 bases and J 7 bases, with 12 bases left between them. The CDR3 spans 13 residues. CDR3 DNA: TGTGCCAGCAGCCCGGGGGTTGGGCAGCCCCAGCATTTT. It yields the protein CASSPGVGQPQHF.

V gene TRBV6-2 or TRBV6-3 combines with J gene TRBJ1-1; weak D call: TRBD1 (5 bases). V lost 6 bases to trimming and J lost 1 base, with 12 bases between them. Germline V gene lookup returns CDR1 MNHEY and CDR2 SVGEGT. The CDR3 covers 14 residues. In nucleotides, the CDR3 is TGTGCCAGCAGCCCCTACGGGGGGAACACTGAAGCTTTCTTT. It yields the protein CASSPYGGNTEAFF.

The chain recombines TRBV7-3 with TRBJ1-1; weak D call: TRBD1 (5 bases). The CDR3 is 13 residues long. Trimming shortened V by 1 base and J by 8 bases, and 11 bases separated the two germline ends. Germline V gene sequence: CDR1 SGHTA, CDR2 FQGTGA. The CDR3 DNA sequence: TGTGCCAGCAGCTTAAAGTTCGGGGGGGAAGCTTTCTTT. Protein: CASSLKFGGEAFF.

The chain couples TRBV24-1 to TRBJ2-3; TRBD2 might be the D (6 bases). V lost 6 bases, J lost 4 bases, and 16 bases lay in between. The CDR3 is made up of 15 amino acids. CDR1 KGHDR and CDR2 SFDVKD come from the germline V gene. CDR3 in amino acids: CATSNGGYSADTQYF. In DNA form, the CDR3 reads TGTGCCACCAGTAATGGGGGGTATAGCGCAGATACGCAGTATTTT.

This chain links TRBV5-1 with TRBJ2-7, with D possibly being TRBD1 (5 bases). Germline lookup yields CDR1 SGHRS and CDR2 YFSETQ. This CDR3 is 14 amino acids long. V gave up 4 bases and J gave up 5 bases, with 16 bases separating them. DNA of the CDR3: TGCGCCAGCAGCGACACCAGGGTGATCCACGAGCAGTACTTC. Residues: CASSDTRVIHEQYF.